The TCR beta chain described here comes from a study of identical twins. V was cut by 4 bases and J by 2 bases, with 15 bases left in between. Germline CDR1 is SQVTM and CDR2 is ANQGSEA. The CDR3 runs to 14 residues. TCRdb re-called the 5' RACE reads with MiXCR, one entry per CDR3 protein. The sample carries some 500,000 distinct CDR3 sequences, 9.5% to 10% recorded once. These same data were also listed under a study on yellow fever vaccine responses in identical twins.

The TCR was taken from a woman aged 18-29 years in good health. Sequenced input: PBMCs. V and J are TRBV29-1 and TRBJ2-7; D ambiguous. As DNA, the CDR3 is TGCAGCGTTGTCAGAGACGCCTTCGCCTACGAGCAGTACTTC. This sequence encodes CSVVRDAFAYEQYF.